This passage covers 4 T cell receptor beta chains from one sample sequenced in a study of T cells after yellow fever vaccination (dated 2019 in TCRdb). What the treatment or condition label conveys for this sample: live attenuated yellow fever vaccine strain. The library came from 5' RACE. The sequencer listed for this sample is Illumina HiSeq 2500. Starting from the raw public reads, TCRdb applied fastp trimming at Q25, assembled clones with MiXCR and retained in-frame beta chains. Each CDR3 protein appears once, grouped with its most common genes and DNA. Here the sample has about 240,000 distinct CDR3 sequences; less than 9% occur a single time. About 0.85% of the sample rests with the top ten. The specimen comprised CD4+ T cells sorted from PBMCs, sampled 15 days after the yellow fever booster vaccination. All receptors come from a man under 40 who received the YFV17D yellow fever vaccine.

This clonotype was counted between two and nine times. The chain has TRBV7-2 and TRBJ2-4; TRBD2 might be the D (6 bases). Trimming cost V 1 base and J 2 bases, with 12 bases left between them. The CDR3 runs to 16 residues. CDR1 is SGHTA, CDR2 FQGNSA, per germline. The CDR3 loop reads CASSLDPRGTKNIQYF. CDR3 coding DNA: TGTGCCAGCAGCTTAGACCCGCGGGGAACCAAAAACATTCAGTACTTC.

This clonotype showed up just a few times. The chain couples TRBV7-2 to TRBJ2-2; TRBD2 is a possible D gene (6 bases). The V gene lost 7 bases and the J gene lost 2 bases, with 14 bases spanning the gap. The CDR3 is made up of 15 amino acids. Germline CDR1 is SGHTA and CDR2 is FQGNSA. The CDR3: CASNPSGLNTGELFF. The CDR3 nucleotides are TGTGCCAGCAACCCATCGGGACTCAACACCGGGGAGCTGTTTTTT.

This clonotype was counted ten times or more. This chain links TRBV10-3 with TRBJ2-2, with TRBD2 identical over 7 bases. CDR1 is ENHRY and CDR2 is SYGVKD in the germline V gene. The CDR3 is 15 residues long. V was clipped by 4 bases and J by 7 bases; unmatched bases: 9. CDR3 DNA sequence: TGTGCCATCAGTGGAGGGGCGGGAGTGAGCGGGGAGCTGTTTTTT. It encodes CAISGGAGVSGELFF.

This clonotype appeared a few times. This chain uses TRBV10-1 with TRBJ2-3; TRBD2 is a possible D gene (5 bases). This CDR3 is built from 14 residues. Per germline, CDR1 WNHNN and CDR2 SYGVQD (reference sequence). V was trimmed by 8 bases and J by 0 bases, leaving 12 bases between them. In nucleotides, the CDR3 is TGCGCCAGCGGTCGGGGTTACAGCACAGATACGCAGTATTTT. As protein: CASGRGYSTDTQYF.